A selection of T cell receptor beta chains follows, all from one sample in a study of siplizumab effects on memory and regulatory T cells. Repertoires were generated with immunoSEQ multiplex PCR, while TCRdb's copy carries only in-frame clones and drops some. Of some 100,000 clones listed, 80% to 95% were seen once; the top ten hold 6.5%. Specimen: CD8+ T cells sorted from blood. The receptor set was obtained from a human donor in good health. CDR3s include the opening cysteine and the closing phenylalanine or tryptophan. D genes are given only for firm matches. Where a row states a size, it is once, few, many or the class of an expanded clone; other rows omit it.

TRBV19,-,-,TRBJ2-7,CASSIDETYEQYF,TGTGCCAGTAGTATAGATGAAACTTACGAGCAGTACTTC
TRBV4-3,TRBD2,-,TRBJ2-3,CASSQGTSGSTDTQYF,TGCGCCAGCAGCCAAGGCACTAGCGGTAGCACAGATACGCAGTATTTT
TRBV19,TRBD1,once,TRBJ2-3,CASSIGTGLPYDTQYF,TGTGCCAGTAGTATCGGGACAGGGCTCCCGTATGATACGCAGTATTTT
TRBV4-1,-,-,TRBJ1-2,CASSQESSNYGYTF,TGCGCCAGCAGCCAAGAAAGTTCTAACTATGGCTACACCTTC
TRBV19,-,-,TRBJ1-1,CASSLVQTFNTEAFF,TGTGCCAGTAGTTTAGTTCAAACGTTTAACACTGAAGCTTTCTTT
TRBV27,-,-,TRBJ2-7,CASSLGQVYEQYF,TGTGCCAGCAGTTTGGGACAAGTCTACGAGCAGTACTTC
TRBV4-1,TRBD2,-,TRBJ2-7,CASSQTAGREHFSYEQYF,TGCGCCAGCAGCCAAACGGCCGGGAGGGAACATTTCTCCTACGAGCAGTACTTC
TRBV6-6,TRBD1,-,TRBJ1-4,CATLQQGFLANEKLFF,TGTGCCACTCTCCAACAGGGGTTCCTGGCTAATGAAAAACTGTTTTTT
TRBV6-5,-,-,TRBJ2-6,CASSWRAGANVLTF,TGTGCCAGCAGTTGGAGGGCTGGGGCCAACGTCCTGACTTTC
TRBV4-1,-,-,TRBJ1-2,CASSQDIRIYGYTF,TGCGCCAGCAGCCAAGATATTAGGATCTATGGCTACACCTTC
TRBV4-1,-,-,TRBJ2-7,CASSQERIGAYEQYF,TGCGCCAGCAGCCAAGAGCGCATTGGGGCCTACGAGCAGTACTTC
TRBV4-1,-,once,TRBJ2-7,CASSQDPGRYEQYF,TGCGCCAGCAGCCAAGATCCCGGACGGTACGAGCAGTACTTC
TRBV12-5,TRBD1,-,TRBJ1-1,CASGPGQMNTEAFF,TGTGCTAGTGGTCCGGGACAGATGAACACTGAAGCTTTCTTT
TRBV10-3,TRBD1,-,TRBJ1-5,CAIGTGNLPQHF,TGTGCCATCGGGACAGGGAATTTGCCCCAGCATTTT
TRBV10-2,-,-,TRBJ1-2,CASSESKQTSSYTF,TGCGCCAGCAGTGAGTCGAAACAGACCTCCTCTTACACCTTC
TRBV7-9,-,-,TRBJ2-5,CASSFAGYSETQYF,TGTGCCAGCAGCTTCGCGGGGTATTCGGAGACCCAGTACTTC
TRBV5-6,-,-,TRBJ2-7,CASSRIQISYEQYF,TGTGCCAGCAGCCGCATACAGATTTCCTACGAGCAGTACTTC
TRBV29-1,-,-,TRBJ1-1,CSVEGGERTEAFF,TGCAGCGTTGAAGGAGGGGAGAGGACTGAAGCTTTCTTT
TRBV5-3,-,-,TRBJ2-4,CARSLFPGPDPMVNIQYF,TGTGCCAGAAGCTTGTTCCCGGGACCTGATCCGATGGTGAACATTCAGTACTTC
TRBV9,-,-,TRBJ1-2,CASSVVVGDANYGYTF,TGTGCCAGCAGCGTAGTAGTGGGGGACGCCAACTATGGCTACACCTTC
TRBV5-1,-,once,TRBJ2-1,CASATSSSYNEQFF,TGCGCCAGCGCGACTTCTAGCTCCTACAATGAGCAGTTCTTC
TRBV4-3,-,once,TRBJ1-5,CASSQDRFSNQPQHF,TGCGCCAGCAGCCAAGATCGGTTTAGCAATCAGCCCCAGCATTTT
TRBV6-6,-,once,TRBJ1-2,CASSSEFPGYTF,TGTGCCAGCAGTTCAGAGTTTCCTGGCTACACCTTC
TRBV2,-,-,TRBJ2-5,CASKREQETQYF,TGTGCCAGCAAGCGAGAACAAGAGACCCAGTACTTC
TRBV2,-,-,TRBJ2-7,CASGQTAGEQYF,TGTGCCAGCGGCCAGACAGCGGGCGAGCAGTACTTC
TRBV13,-,-,TRBJ2-7,CASSSTPGSYEQYF,TGTGCCAGCAGCTCGACTCCCGGGTCCTACGAGCAGTACTTC
TRBV9,-,-,TRBJ2-3,CASSVEDTQYF,TGTGCCAGCAGCGTAGAAGATACGCAGTATTTT